This T cell receptor beta chain was retrieved from a study of vaccination and CD4 T cells after COVID-19. About the study: Controls used CEFX viral epitopes (positive), HIV-1 Nef peptides (negative), or no peptide. Study-level findings and limits: A median about 90% of convalescent patients' SARS-CoV-2-reactive clones emerged only after vaccination.

The Oncomine TCR Beta short-read assay sequenced DNA from cultured CD4+ T cells. The source of extracted genomic DNA was cultured CD4+ T cells. One entry per CDR3 protein results from TCRdb running MiXCR on the PCR reads. The sample lists around 21,000 distinct CDR3 sequences; less than 60% were seen once. As regards this clonotype: Antigen unknown.

Treatment: roughly 10-day PBMC culture with coronavirus spike peptide pools or control peptides (ViraFEST assay). Peptide pool stimulation in ViraFEST expanded antigen-specific T cells, whose TCRs were then sequenced. Germline values: CDR1 DFQATT, CDR2 SNEGSKA (reference sequence). The J segment lost 4 bases and the V segment lost 6 bases, leaving 9 bases of the junction unmatched. The CDR3 sequence is 15 residues long. The material was CD4+ T cells from blood, cultured in vitro, obtained after SARS-CoV-2 vaccination. This receptor was taken from a human donor who had recovered from COVID-19. V usage is TRBV20-1 and J usage is TRBJ2-5, with 12 bases aligning to TRBD2. As DNA, the CDR3 is TGCAGTGCCCCCCCGACTAGCGGGAGTATAGAGACCCAGTACTTC. Its protein is CSAPPTSGSIETQYF.